Detailed here is one T cell receptor beta chain. The data were taken from a study of T cell changes during pregnancy in multiple sclerosis. CDR3 length equals 14 residues. The germline gives CDR1 PRHDT, CDR2 FYEKMQ (reference sequence). V shed 7 bases and J shed 0 bases, with 10 bases lying between them. Measured with immunoSEQ multiplex PCR; TCRdb has only the in-frame clones, and not every one. The table shows some 17,000 clones, with almost 85% occurring only once. This sample comprised CD8+ T cells from peripheral blood mononuclear cells, obtained in the third trimester of pregnancy. The sequence came from a female donor in good health, enrolled as a control in a pregnancy study. The chain combines TRBV13 with TRBJ2-1, with D uncertain. The CDR3 region is CASIDSGSYNEQFF. The CDR3 bases are TGTGCCAGCATCGATTCGGGCTCCTACAATGAGCAGTTCTTC.